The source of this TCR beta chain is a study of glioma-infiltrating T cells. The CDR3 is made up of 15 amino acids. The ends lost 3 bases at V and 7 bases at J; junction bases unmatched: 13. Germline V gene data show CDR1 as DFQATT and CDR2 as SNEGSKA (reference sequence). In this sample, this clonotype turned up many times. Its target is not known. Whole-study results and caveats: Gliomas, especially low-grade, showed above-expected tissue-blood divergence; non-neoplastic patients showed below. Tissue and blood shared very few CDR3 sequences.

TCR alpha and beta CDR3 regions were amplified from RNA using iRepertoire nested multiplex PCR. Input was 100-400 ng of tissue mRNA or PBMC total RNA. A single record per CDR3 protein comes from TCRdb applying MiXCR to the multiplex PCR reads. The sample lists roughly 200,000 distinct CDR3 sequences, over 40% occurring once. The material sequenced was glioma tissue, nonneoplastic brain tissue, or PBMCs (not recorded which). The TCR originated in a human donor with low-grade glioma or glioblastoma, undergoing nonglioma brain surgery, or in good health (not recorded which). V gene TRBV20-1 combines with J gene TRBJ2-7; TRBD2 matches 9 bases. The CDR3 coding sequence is TGCAGTGCTAGTCCTATAGCGGGAGAAGACGATGAGCAGTACTTC. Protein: CSASPIAGEDDEQYF.